This TCR beta chain comes out of a study of blood T cell repertoires in COVID-19. Patients at the Seattle site were enrolled during active infection and followed longitudinally. CDR3 length: 12 residues. The V end lost 8 bases, the J end lost 12 bases, and 20 bases lay between the germline ends. Germline assignment: CDR1 LGHDT and CDR2 YNNKEL (reference sequence). As processed by the authors: The assay estimated nucleated cells by amplifying reference gene primers. Sequencing used immunoSEQ multiplex PCR; TCRdb keeps in-frame clones, though not all of them. That table is the source of V, J and clone size, and D and trimming were worked out from the DNA. The repertoire holds 80,000 to 90,000 clones, with approximately 85% as singletons.

What was sequenced was peripheral blood. The gene calls are TRBV3-1 (or the pseudogene TRBV3-2) and TRBJ2-7, with a weak D call TRBD1 (9 bases). This TCR was recovered from a woman aged 80 or over with COVID-19, enrolled during active disease. The DNA of the CDR3 is TGTGCCAGCTGCCGAGCGGGGGACAGGGTGTACTTC. Residues: CASCRAGDRVYF.